This T cell receptor (beta chain) appears in the sequencing data of a study of T cell responses to AZD1222 COVID-19 vaccine. Germline V gene sequence: CDR1 KGHDR, CDR2 SFDVKD. The ends lost 4 bases at V and 12 bases at J; junction bases unmatched: 7. This CDR3 comprises 13 residues. Clones were read by immunoSEQ multiplex PCR, and TCRdb kept only the in-frame ones, dropping some. The repertoire holds about 120,000 clones, with under 95% as singletons. The clonotype comes from an adult in good health. The sequences come from peripheral blood, collected on day 0 of AZD1222 vaccination. The rearrangement joins TRBV24-1 to TRBJ2-1; 8 bases map to TRBD1. Here the CDR3 reads CATSDHGQGLQFF. CDR3 coding DNA: TGTGCCACCAGTGACCACGGACAGGGTTTGCAGTTCTTC.